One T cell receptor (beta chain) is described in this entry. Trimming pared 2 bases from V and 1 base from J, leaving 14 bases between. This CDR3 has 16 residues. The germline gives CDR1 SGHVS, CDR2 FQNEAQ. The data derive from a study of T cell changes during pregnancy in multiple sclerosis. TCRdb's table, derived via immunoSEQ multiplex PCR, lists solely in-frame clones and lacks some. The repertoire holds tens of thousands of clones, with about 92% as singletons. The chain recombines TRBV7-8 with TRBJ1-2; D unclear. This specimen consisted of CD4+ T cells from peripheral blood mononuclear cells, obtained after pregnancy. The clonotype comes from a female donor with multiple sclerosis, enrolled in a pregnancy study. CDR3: CASSLRGVVINYGYTF. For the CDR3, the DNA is TGTGCCAGCAGCTTACGCGGCGTGGTAATTAACTATGGCTACACCTTC.